One TCR beta chain is described in this entry. The antigen remains unidentified. The sample comes from a study of CXCR3-negative and CXCR3-positive naive CD8 T cells. Study-wide findings and caveats: TRB CDR3 hydrophobicity was greater in CXCR3-positive naive cells than in CXCR3-negative naive cells. TRBV-TRBJ usage matched between naive CXCR3-negative and CXCR3-positive cells but not between memory cells. Memory CD8+ cells showed much lower diversity, while both naive subsets were comparably high.

Preparation of TRB cDNA libraries relied on 5' RACE carrying UMI labels. Reanalyzing the 5' RACE reads, TCRdb keeps one entry per CDR3 protein, without DNA. This listing includes roughly 130,000 distinct CDR3 sequences. Among CD8+ T cells, naive ones were CD45RO-CCR7+CD27+CD95-. The material sequenced was naive CXCR3+ CD8+ T cells from blood. As for subset: CD45RO-CCR7+CD27+CD95- naive CD8+ T cells expressing CXCR3 (TNR3+). The source of this sequence is a human donor in good health. Some clones in this sample may be carry-over from other donors' samples.

This chain's CDR3 is CSVEEGPAGRGTDTQYF. The chain links TRBV29-1 to TRBJ2-3; as DNA is missing, the TRBD2 call by TCRdb cannot be tested. Germline V gene lookup returns CDR1 SQVTM and CDR2 ANQGSEA. The CDR3 runs 17 residues.